This TCR beta chain was documented in a study of control samples from healthy donors and cancer patients. Trimming removed 0 bases at V and 4 bases at J, with 16 bases between. Germline V gene lookup returns CDR1 SGDLS and CDR2 YYNGEE. The CDR3 consists of 16 residues. The data were produced by immunoSEQ multiplex PCR, yet TCRdb's version contains in-frame clones alone and is incomplete. The sample lists about 160,000 clones; around 94% were seen once. The chain employs TRBV9 and TRBJ2-5; the D gene is possibly TRBD1 (6 bases). Sequenced sample: PBMCs. This clonotype was obtained from a man in his 60s with colorectal cancer. CDR3 protein: CASSVAQGTGGETQYF. The CDR3 bases are TGTGCCAGCAGCGTAGCTCAGGGGACCGGAGGAGAGACCCAGTACTTC.